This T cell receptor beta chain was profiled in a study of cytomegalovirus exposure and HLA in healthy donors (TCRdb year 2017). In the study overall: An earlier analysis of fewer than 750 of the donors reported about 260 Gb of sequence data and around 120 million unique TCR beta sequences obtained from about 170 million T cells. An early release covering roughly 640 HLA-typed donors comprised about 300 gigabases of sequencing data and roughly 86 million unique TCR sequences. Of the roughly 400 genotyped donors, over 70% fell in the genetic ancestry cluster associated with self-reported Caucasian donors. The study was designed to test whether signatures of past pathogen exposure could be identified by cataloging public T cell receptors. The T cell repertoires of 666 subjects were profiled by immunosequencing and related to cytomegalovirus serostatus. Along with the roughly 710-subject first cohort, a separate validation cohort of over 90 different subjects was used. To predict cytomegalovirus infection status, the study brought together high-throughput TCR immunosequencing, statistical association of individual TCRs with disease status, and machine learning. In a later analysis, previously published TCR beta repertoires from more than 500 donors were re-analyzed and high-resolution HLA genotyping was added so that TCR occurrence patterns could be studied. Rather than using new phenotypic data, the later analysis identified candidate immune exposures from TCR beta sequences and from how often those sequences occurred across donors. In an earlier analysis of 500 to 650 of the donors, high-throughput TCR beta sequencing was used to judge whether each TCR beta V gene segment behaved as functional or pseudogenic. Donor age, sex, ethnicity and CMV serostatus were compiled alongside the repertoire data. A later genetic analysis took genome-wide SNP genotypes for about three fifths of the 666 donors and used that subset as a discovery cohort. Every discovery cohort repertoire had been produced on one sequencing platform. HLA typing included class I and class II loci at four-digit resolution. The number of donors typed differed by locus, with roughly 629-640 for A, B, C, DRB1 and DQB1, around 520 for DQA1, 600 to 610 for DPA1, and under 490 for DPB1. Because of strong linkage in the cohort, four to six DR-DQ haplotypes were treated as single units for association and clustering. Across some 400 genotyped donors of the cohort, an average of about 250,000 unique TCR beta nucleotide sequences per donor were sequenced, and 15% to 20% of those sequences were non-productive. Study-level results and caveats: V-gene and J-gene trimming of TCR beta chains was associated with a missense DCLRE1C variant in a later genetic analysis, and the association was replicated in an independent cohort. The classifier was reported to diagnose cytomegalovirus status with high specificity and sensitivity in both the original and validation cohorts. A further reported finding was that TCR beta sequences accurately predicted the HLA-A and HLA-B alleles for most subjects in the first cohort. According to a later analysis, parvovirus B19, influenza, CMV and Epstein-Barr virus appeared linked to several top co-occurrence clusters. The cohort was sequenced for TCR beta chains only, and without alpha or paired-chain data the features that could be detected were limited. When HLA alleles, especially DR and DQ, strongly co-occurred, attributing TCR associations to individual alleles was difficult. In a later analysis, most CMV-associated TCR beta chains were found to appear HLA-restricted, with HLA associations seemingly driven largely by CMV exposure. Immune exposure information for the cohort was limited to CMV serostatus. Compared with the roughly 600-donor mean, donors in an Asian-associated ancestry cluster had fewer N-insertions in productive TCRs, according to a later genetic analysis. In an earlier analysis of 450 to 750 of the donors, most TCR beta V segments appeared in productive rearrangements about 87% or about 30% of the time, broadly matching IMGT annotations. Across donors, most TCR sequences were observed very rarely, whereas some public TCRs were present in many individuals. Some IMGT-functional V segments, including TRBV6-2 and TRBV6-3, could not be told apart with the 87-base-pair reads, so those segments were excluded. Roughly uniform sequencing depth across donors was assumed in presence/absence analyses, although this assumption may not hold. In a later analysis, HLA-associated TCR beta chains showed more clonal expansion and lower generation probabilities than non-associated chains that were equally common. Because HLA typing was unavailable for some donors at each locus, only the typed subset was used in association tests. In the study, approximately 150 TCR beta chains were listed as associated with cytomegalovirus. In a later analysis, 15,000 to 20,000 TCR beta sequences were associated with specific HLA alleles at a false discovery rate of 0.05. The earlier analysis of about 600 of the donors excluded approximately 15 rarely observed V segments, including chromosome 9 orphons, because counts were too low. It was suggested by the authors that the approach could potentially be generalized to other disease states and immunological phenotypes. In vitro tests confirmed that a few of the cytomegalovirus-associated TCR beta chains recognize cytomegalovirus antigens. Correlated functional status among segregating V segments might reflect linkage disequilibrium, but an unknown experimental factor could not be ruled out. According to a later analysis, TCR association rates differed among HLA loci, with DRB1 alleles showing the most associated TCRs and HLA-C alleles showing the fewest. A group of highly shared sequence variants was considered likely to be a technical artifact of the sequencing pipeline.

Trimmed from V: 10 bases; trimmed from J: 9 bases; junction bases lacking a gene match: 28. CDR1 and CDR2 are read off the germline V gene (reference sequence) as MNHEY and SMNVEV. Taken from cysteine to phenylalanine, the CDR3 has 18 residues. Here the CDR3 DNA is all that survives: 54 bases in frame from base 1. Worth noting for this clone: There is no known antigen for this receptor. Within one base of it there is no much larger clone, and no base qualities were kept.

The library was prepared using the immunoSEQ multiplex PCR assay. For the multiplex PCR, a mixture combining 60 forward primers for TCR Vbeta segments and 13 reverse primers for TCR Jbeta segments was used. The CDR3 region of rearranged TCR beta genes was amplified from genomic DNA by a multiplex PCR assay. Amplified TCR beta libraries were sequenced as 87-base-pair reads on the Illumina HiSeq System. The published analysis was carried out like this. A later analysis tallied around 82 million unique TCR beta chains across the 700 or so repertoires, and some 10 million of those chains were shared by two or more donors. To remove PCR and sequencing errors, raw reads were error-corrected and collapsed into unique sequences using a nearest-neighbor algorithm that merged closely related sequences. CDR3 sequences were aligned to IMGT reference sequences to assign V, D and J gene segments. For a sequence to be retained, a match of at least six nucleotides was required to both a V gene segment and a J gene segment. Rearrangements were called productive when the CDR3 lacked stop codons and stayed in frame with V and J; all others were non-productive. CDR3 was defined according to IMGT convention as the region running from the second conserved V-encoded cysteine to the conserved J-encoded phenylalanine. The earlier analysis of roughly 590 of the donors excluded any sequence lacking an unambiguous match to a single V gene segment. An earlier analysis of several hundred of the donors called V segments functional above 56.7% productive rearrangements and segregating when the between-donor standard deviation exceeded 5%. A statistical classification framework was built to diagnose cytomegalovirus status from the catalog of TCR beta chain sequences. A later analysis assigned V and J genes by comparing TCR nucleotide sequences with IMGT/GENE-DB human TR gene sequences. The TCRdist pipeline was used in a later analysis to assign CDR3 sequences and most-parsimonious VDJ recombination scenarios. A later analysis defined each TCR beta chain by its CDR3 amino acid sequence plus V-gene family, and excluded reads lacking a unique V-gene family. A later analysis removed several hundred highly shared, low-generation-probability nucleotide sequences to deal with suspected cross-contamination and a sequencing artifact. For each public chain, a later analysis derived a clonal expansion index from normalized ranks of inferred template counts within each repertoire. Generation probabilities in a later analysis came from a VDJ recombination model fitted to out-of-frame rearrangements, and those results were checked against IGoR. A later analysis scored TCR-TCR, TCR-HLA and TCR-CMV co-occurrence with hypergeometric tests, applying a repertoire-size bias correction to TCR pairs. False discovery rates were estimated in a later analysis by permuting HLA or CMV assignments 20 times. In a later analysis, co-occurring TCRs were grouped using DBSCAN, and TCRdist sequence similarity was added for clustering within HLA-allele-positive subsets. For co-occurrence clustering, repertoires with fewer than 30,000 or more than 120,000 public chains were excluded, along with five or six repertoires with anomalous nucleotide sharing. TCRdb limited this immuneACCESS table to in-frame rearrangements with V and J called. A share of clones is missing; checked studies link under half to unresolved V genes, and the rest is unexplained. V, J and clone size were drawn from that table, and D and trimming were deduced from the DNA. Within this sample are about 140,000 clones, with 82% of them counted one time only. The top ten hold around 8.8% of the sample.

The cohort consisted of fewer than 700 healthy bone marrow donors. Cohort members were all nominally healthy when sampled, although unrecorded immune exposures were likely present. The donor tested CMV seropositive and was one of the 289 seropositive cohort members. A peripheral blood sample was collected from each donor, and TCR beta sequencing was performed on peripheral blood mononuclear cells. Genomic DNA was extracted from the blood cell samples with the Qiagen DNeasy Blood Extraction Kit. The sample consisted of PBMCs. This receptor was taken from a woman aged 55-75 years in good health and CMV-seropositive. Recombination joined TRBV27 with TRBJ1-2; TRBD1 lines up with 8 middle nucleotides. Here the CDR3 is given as CANRVDLSGGVEGSSYTF. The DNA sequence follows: TGTGCCAACCGAGTTGATTTATCAGGGGGCGTTGAAGGATCCAGCTACACCTTC.